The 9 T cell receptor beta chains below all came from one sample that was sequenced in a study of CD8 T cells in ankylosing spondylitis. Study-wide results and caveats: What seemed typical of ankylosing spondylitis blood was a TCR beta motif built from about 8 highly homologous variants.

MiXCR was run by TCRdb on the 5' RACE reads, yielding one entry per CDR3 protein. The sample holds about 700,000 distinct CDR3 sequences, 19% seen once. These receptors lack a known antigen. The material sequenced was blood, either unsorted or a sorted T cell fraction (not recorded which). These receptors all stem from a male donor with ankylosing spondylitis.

CDR3 region: CASRDRPYSNQPQHF. For the CDR3, the DNA is TGTGCCAGCAGGGACAGACCCTATAGCAATCAGCCCCAGCATTTT. This chain joins TRBV2 and TRBJ1-5; tentatively, D is TRBD1 (6 bases). The CDR3 spans 15 residues. Trimming pared 6 bases from V and 0 bases from J, leaving 12 bases between. Germline V CDR1 and CDR2: SNHLY, FYNNEI. The full variable domain, with the rest looked up from reference TRBV2 and TRBJ1-5, is EPEVTQTPSHQVTQMGQEVILRCVPISNHLYFYWYRQILGQKVEFLVSFYNNEISEKSEIFDDQFSVERPDGSNFTLKIRSTKLEDSAMYFCASRDRPYSNQPQHFGDGTRLSIL.

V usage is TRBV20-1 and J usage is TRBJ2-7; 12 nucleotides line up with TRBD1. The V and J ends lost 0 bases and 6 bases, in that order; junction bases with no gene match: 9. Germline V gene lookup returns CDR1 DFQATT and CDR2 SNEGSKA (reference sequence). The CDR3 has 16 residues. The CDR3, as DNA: TGCAGTGCTAGAGACCTTGACGGGACAGGGGGCTTCGAGCAGTACTTC. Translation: CSARDLDGTGGFEQYF.

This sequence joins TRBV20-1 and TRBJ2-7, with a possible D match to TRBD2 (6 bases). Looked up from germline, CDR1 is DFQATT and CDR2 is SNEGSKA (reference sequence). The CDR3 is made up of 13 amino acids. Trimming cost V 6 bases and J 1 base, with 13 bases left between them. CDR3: CSATGGLSYEQYF. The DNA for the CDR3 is TGCAGTGCAACAGGAGGGCTTTCCTACGAGCAGTACTTC.

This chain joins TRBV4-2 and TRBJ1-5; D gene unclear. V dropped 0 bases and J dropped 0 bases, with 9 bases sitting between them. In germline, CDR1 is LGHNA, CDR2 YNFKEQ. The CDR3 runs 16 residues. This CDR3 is CASSQEKGYSNQPQHF. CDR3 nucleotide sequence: TGTGCCAGCAGCCAAGAAAAGGGATATAGCAATCAGCCCCAGCATTTT.

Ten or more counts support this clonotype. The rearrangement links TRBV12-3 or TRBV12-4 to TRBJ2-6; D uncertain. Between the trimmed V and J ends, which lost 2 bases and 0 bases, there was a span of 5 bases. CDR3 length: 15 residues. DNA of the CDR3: TGTGCCAGCAGTTTACCTCACTCTGGGGCCAACGTCCTGACTTTC. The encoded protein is CASSLPHSGANVLTF.

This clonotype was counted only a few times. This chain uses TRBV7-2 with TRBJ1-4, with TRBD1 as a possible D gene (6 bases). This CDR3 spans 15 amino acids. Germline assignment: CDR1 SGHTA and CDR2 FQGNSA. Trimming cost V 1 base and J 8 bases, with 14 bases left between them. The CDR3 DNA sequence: TGTGCCAGCAGCTTAGTGGCGGGGGGCGGAGAAAAACTGTTTTTT. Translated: CASSLVAGGGEKLFF. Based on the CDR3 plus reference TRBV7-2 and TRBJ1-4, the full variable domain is GAGVSQSPSNKVTEKGKDVELRCDPISGHTALYWYRQSLGQGLEFLIYFQGNSAPDKSGLPSDRFSAERTGGSVSTLTIQRTQQEDSAVYLCASSLVAGGGEKLFFGSGTQLSVL.

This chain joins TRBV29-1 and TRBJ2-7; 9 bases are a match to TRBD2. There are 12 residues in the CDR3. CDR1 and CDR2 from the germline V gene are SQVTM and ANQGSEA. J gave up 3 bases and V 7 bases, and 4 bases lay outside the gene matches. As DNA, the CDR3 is TGCAGCGCCATAGCGGGAGTCTACGAGCAGTACTTC. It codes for CSAIAGVYEQYF.

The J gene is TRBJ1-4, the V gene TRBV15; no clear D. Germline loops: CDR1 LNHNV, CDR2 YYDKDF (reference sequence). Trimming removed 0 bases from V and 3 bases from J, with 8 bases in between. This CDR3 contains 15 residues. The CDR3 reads CATSRDFGSNEKLFF. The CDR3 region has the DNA TGTGCCACCAGCAGAGATTTCGGTTCTAATGAAAAACTGTTTTTT.

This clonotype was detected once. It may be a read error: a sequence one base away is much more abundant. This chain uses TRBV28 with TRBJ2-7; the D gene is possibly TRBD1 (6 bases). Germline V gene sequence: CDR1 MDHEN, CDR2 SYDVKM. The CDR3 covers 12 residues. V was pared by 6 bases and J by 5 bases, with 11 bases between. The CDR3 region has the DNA TGTGCCAGCAGCCCGGACAGAAACGAGCAGTACTTC. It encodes CASSPDRNEQYF.